The clone carrying this TCR beta chain was detected a few times. Its antigen is still unknown. The CDR3 is 13 amino acids. Trimming left V 0 bases short and J 5 bases short, with 7 bases between. Germline CDR1 reads SGHAT; CDR2 reads FQNNGV. This sample is part of a study of cytomegalovirus exposure and HLA in healthy donors. Whole-study results and caveats: More clonal expansion characterized HLA-associated TCR beta chains than equally common others in a later analysis. As a later analysis revealed, the rate of TCR association differed by HLA locus, with DRB1 most and HLA-C fewest. Being productive about 87% or about 30% of the time was typical of most TCR beta V segments in an earlier analysis. Researchers reported in a later analysis that common viral pathogens appeared linked to several top clusters.

Use of 60 Vbeta and 13 Jbeta primers characterized the PCR. Measured with immunoSEQ multiplex PCR; TCRdb has only the in-frame clones, and not every one. Of approximately 150,000 clones in the sample, more than 60% were seen once. The sample consisted of PBMCs. This clonotype was obtained from a human donor in good health. The V gene is TRBV11-2, the J gene TRBJ2-5; no firm D call. The CDR3 here is CASSLDRRETQYF. In nucleotides, the CDR3 is TGTGCCAGCAGCTTAGATCGGCGGGAGACCCAGTACTTC.